This T cell receptor beta chain is drawn from a study of cytomegalovirus exposure and HLA in healthy donors. Both 60 Vbeta primers and 13 Jbeta primers went into the PCR. TCRdb's copy holds only in-frame clones and misses some; the assay was immunoSEQ multiplex PCR. The table includes over 150,000 clones, 75% to 90% detected once. This clone has a single count. This TCR was recovered from a human donor in good health. Sequenced input: PBMCs.

The DNA of the CDR3 is TGTGCCAGCAGCCAAGATGGACTAGCGGGGGGGCGTGAGCAGTTCTTC. Amino acids: CASSQDGLAGGREQFF. The rearrangement uses TRBV4-2 and TRBJ2-1; the match to TRBD2 covers 15 bases. CDR1 LGHNA and CDR2 YNFKEQ come from the germline V gene. Trimming cost V 0 bases and J 9 bases; bases outside gene matches: 3. The CDR3 is made up of 16 amino acids.